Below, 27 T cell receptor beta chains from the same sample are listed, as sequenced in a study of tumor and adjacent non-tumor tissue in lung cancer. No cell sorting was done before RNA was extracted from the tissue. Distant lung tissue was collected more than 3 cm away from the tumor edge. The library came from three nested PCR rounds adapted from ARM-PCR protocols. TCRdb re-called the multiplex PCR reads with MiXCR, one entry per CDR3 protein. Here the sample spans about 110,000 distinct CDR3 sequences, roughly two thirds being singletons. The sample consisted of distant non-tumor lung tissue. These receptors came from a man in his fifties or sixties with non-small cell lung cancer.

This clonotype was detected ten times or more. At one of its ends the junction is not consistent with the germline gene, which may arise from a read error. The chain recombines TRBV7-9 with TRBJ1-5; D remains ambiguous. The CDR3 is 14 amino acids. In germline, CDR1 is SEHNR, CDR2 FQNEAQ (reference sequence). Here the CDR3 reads CASSRTNSDQPQHF. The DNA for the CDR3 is TGTGCCAGCAGCCGCACTAATAGCGATCAGCCCCAGCATTTT.

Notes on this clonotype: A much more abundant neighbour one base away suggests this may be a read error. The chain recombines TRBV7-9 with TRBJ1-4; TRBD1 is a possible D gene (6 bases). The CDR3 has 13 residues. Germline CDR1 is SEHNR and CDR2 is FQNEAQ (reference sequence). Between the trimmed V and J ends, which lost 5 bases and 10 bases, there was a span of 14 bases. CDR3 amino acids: CASSPGAGGKLFF. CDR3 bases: TGTGCCAGCAGCCCAGGGGCTGGTGGAAAACTGTTTTTT.

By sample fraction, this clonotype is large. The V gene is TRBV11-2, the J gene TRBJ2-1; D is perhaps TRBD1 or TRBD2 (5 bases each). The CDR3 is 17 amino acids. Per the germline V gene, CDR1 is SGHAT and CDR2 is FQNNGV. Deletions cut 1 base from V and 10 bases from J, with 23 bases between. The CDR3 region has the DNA TGTGCCAGCAGCTTAGTGGGGGAACTGCCTTACCGAGGGGAGCAGTTCTTC. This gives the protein CASSLVGELPYRGEQFF.

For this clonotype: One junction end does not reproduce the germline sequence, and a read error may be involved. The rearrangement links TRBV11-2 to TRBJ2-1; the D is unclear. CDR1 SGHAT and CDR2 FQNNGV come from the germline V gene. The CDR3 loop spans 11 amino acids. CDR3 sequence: CANSLRNEQFF. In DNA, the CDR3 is TGCGCCAACAGCCTCAGGAATGAGCAGTTCTTC.

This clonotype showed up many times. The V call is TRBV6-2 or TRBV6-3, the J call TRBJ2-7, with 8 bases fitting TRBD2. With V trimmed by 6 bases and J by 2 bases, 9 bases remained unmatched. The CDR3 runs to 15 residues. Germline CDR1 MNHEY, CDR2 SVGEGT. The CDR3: CASSIGLALAYEQYF. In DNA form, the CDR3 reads TGTGCCAGCAGCATCGGACTAGCCCTAGCCTACGAGCAGTACTTC.

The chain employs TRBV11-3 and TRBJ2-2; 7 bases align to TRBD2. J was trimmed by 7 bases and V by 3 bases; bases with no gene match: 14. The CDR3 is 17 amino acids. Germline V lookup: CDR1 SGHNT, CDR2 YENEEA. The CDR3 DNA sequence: TGTGCCAGCAGCTTCGTTCCGCTAGCGGTAACCAGCGGGGAGCTGTTTTTT. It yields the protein CASSFVPLAVTSGELFF.

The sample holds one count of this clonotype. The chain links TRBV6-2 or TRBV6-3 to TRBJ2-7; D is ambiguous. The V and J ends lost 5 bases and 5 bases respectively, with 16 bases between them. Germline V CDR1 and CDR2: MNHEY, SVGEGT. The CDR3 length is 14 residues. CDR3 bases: TGTGCCAGCAGTAGCCGGCTGGTCCCTCACGAGCAGTACTTC. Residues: CASSSRLVPHEQYF.

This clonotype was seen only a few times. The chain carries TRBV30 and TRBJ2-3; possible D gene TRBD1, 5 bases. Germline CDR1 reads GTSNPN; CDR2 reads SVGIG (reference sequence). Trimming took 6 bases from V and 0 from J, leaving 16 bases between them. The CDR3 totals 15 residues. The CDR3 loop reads CACSWGATSTDTQYF. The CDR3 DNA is TGTGCCTGCTCTTGGGGCGCTACTAGCACAGATACGCAGTATTTT.

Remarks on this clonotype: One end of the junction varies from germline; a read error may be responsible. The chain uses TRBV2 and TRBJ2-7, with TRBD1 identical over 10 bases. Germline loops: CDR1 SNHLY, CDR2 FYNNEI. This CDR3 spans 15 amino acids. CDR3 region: CASSDNRDRGYEHYF. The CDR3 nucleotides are TGTGCCAGCAGCGACAACCGGGACAGGGGCTACGAGCATTACTTC.

The CDR3 nucleotides are TGCAGTGCTAGCCAGCCAGTTGCGGGGCTGTTTTTT. Translating it yields CSASQPVAGLFF. The chain couples TRBV20-1 to TRBJ2-2; perhaps TRBD2 as D (5 bases). Trimming pared 3 bases from V and 13 bases from J, leaving 15 bases between. Germline CDR1 reads DFQATT; CDR2 reads SNEGSKA (reference sequence). The CDR3 covers 12 residues.

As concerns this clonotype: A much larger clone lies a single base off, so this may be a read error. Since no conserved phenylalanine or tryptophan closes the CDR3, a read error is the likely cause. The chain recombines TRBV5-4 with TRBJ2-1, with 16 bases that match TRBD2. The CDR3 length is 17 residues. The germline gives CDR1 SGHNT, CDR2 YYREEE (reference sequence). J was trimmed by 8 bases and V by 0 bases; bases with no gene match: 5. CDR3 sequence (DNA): TGTGCCAGCAGCTTGGGGGGGACTAGCGGGAGGGGTTATGAGCAGTTCTTA. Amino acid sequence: CASSLGGTSGRGYEQFL.

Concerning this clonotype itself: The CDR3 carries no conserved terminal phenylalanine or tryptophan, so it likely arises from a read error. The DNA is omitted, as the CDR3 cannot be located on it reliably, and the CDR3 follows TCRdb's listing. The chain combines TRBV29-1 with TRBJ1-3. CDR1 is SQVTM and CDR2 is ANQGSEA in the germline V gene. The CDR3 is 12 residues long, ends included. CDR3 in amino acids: CSVEGLGNIIYL.

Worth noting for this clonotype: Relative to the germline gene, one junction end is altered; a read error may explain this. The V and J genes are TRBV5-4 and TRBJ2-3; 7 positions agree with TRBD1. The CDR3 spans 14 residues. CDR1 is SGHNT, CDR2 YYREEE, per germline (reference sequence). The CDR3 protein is CASRPDRAPDTLHF. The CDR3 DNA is TGTGCCAGCAGACCTGACAGGGCACCAGATACGCTGCATTTT.

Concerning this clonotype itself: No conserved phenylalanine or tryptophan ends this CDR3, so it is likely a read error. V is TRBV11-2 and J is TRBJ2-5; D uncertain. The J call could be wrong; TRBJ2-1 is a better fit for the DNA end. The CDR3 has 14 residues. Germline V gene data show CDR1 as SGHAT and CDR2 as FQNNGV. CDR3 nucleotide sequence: TGTGCCAGCAGCTTAGTCGTTCAGGAAGAGACCCAGTTCCTC. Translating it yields CASSLVVQEETQFL.

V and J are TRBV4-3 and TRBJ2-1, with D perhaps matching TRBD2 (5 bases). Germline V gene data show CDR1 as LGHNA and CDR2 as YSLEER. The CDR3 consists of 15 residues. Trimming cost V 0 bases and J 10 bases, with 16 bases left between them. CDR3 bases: TGCGCCAGCAGCCAAGACGCCGTGATAGCGATGGAGCAGTTCTTC. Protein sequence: CASSQDAVIAMEQFF.

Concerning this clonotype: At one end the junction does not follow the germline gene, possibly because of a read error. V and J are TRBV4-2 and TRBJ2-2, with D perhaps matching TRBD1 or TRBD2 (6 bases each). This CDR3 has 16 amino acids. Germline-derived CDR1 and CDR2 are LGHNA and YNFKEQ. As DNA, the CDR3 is TGTGCCAGTAGCCCGCGAGTGGACAGCAACACCGGGGGGCTGTTTTTT. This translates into CASSPRVDSNTGGLFF.

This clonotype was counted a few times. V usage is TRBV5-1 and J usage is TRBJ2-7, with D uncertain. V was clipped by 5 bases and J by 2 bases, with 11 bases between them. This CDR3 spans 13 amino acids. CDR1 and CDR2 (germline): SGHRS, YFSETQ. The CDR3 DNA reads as TGCGCCAGCAGTTCGCACAGAACCTACGAGCAGTACTTC. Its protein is CASSSHRTYEQYF.

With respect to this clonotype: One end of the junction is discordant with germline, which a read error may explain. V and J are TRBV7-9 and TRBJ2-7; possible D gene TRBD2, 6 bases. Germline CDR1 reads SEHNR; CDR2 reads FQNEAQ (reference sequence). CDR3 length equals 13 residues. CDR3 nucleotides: TGTCCCAGCAGCGCCGCCGGGAGCTACGAGCAGTACTTC. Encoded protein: CPSSAAGSYEQYF.

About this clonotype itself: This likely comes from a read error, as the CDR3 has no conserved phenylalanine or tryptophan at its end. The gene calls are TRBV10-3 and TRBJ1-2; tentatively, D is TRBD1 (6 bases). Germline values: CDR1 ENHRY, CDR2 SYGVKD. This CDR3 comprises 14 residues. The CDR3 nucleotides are TGTGCCATCAGCCCAGGACAGCTTAACTATGGTTACACCATC. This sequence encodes CAISPGQLNYGYTI.

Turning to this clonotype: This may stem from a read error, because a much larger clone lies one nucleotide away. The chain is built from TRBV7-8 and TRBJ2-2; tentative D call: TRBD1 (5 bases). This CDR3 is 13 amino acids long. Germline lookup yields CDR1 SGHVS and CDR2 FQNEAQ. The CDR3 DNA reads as TGTGACAGCAGCTTAGTTGCAGGGGGGGAGCTGTTTTTT. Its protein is CDSSLVAGGELFF.

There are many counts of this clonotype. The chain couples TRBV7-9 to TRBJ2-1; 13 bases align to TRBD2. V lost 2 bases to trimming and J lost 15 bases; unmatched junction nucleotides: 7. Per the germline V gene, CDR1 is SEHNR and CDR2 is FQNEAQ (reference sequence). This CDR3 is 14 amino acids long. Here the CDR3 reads CASSLLLAGGALFF. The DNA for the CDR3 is TGTGCCAGCAGCTTATTACTAGCGGGGGGGGCGCTGTTCTTC.

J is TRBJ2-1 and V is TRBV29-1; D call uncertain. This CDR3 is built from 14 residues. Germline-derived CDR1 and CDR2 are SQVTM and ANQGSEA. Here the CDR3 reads CSASSWNPYNEQFF. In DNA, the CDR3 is TGCAGTGCCAGTAGCTGGAACCCCTACAATGAGCAGTTCTTC.

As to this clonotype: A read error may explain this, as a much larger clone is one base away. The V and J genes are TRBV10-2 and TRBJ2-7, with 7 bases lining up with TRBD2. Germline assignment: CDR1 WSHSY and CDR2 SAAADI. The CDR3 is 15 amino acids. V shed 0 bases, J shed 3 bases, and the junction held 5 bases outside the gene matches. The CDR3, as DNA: TGCGCCAGCAGTGAGTCGCGGGAGAGGGGCTACGAGCAGTACTTC. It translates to CASSESRERGYEQYF.

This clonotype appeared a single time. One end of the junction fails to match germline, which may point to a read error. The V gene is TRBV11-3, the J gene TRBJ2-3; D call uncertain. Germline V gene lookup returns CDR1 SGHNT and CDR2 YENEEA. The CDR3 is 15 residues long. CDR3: CASSLITRATDTQYF. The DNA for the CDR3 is TGCGCCAGCAGCCTGATAACCCGGGCCACAGATACGCAGTATTTT.

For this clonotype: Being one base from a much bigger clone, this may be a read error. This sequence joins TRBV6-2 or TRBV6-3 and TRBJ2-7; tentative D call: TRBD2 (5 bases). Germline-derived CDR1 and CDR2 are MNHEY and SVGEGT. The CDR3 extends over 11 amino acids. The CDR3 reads CVSSQTSEQYF. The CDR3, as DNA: TGTGTCAGCAGTCAAACTAGCGAGCAGTACTTC.

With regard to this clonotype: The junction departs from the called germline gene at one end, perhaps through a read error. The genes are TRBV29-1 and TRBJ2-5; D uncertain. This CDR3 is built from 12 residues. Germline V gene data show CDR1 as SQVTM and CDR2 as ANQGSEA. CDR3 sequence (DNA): TGCAGCGTGGCAGAATTCCAAGAGACCGAGTACTTC. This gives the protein CSVAEFQETEYF.

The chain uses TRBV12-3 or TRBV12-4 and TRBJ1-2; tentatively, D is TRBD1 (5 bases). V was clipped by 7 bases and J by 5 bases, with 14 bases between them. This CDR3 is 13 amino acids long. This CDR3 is CASNLGVGYGYTF. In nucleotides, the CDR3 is TGTGCCAGCAACTTAGGGGTCGGGTATGGCTACACCTTC.